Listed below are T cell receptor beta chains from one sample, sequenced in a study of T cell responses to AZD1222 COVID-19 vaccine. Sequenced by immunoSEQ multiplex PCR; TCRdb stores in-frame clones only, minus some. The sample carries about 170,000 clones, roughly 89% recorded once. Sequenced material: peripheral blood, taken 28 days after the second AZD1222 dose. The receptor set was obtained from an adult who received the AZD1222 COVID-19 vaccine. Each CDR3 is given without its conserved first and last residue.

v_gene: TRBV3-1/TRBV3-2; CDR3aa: ASSPKITYGYT
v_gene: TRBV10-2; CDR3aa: ASSFDSYEQY
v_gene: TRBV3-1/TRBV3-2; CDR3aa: ASSQGQGANYGYT
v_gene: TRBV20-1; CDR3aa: SAKVEETQY
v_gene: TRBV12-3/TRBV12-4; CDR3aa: ASSLSGSTEAF
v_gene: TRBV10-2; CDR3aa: ASSESGTSIGELF
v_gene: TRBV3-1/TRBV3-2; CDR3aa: ASSPLSGGSTDTQY
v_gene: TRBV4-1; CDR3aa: ASSRGTGYGYT
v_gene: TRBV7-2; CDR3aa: ASRSGTSGGAGELF
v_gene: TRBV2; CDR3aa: ASQENRYQAF
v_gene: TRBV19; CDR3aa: ASNGGLERADTQY
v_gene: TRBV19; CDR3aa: ATRTPGTEAF
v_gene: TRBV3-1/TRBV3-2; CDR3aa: ASSYDRPTYEQY
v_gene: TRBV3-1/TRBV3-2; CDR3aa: ASSQSGRGSF
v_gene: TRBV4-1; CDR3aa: ASSQGGFSTEAF
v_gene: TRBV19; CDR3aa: ASKVRDTQNYGYT
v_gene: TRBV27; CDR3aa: ASSSAGGNTEAF
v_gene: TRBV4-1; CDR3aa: ASSPSTGGAYQETQY
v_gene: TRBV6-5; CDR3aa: ASSHGTSSVDEQY
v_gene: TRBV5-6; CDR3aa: ASRAKQY
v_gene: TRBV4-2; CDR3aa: ASSQGTSPSYEQY
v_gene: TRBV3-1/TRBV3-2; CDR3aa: ASSQVCGAKRYVATQY
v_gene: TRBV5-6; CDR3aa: ASSFRGGADTQY
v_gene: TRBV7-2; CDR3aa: ASSPRPRETQY
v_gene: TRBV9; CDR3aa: ASSVRRGLGANTGELF
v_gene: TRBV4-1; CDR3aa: ASSRGPLLAGGLYEQY
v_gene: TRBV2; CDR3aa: ATENTGELF
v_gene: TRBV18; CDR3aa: ASSPSGTGNFGYT
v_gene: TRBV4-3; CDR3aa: ASSQVYRVHDEQF
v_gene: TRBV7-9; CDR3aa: ASLDPSGGDDDNEQF
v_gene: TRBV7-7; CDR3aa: ASSPSSGNTIY
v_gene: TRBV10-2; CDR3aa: ASRQTGEGYGYT
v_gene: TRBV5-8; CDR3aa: ASSPRGLTDTQY
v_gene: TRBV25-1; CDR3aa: ASSEYPTGNTIY
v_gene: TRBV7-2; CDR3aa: ASSLMTGNTETQY
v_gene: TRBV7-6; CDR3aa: ASSSITSGGPVYNEQF
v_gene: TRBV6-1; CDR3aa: ASSEGQLGGEQF
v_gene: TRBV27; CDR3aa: ASSYYSSYNEQF
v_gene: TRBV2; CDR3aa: ASGLGGGTEAF
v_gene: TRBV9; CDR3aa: ASSLGGGEGNTIY
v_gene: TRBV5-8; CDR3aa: ASSGQTGVDYT
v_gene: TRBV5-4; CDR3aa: ASSLSVKAEAF
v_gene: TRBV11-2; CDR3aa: ASGQGIQETQY
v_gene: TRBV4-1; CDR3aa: ASSGGGRSF
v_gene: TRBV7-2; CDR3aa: ASSLGQAGEQY
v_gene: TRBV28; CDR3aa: ASRLKRRSTKEQY
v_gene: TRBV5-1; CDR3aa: ASSLAPSSSTYEQY